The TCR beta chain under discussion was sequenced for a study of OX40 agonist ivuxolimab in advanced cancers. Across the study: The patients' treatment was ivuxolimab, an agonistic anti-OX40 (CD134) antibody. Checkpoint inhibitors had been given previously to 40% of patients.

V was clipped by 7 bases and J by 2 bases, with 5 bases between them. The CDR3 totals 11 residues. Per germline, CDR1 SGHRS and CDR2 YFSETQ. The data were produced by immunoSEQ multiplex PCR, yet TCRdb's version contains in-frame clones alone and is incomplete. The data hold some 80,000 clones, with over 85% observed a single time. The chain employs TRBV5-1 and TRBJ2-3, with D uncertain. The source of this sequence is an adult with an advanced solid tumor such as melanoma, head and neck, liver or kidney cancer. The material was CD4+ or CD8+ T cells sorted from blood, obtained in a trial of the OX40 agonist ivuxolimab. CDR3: CASGYTDTQYF. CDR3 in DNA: TGCGCCAGCGGCTACACAGATACGCAGTATTTT.